The next 26 T cell receptor beta chains were all read from a single sample in a study of blood T cell repertoires in COVID-19. Libraries were prepared by immunoSEQ multiplex PCR; TCRdb keeps only in-frame clonotypes and omits some of them. The profile shows fewer than 200,000 clones, 70% to 90% of them singletons. The source material was peripheral blood. All receptors come from a man in his forties or fifties who had recovered from COVID-19.

In this sample, this clone turned up once. This chain uses TRBV6-6 with TRBJ1-2; perhaps TRBD1 as D (6 bases). Trimming left V 4 bases short and J 6 bases short, with 15 bases between. The CDR3 is 14 residues long. Germline V gene data show CDR1 as MNHNY and CDR2 as SVGAGI (reference sequence). CDR3 DNA sequence: TGTGCCAGCAGTTGGTTGACAGGCGGCAATGGCTACACCTTC. This sequence encodes CASSWLTGGNGYTF.

This clone was counted a few times. The chain joins TRBV6-2 or TRBV6-3 to TRBJ1-5; D might be TRBD1 (6 bases). CDR1 MNHEY and CDR2 SVGEGT come from the germline V gene. Between the trimmed V and J ends, which lost 6 bases and 3 bases, there was a span of 21 bases. The CDR3 sequence is 17 residues long. CDR3 bases: TGTGCCAGCAGCCATTCACCAGACAGGAACCTCAATCAGCCCCAGCATTTT. Amino acid sequence: CASSHSPDRNLNQPQHF.

The chain couples TRBV19 to TRBJ1-5; no clear D gene. The CDR3 spans 14 residues. From germline, CDR1 is LNHDA and CDR2 SQIVND (reference sequence). Deletions cut 7 bases from V and 4 bases from J, with 14 bases between. DNA for the CDR3: TGTGCCAGTACCCTCCGGGGATGGAATCAGCCCCAGCATTTT. Amino acids: CASTLRGWNQPQHF.

As DNA, the CDR3 is TGCGCCAGCAGCCAAGTGAGGATGGAGAACACTGAAGCTTTCTTT. It yields the protein CASSQVRMENTEAFF. This chain joins TRBV4-3 and TRBJ1-1; no clear D gene. V lost 1 base to trimming and J lost 1 base, with 10 bases between them. Per germline, CDR1 LGHNA and CDR2 YSLEER. The CDR3 consists of 15 residues.

The CDR3 DNA reads TGCAGCGTTGAATCGTCTAACTCCTACGAGCAGTACTTC. As protein: CSVESSNSYEQYF. J is TRBJ2-7 and V is TRBV29-1, with D uncertain. The V and J ends lost 2 bases and 0 bases respectively, with 8 bases between them. The germline CDR1 and CDR2 sequences are SQVTM and ANQGSEA. This CDR3 region has 13 residues.

The rearrangement uses TRBV6-2 or TRBV6-3 and TRBJ1-1, with D unclear. There are 12 residues in the CDR3. CDR1 and CDR2 (germline): MNHEY, SVGEGT. V was clipped by 0 bases and J by 6 bases, with 5 bases between them. CDR3: CASSYSGPEAFF. The CDR3 DNA reads as TGTGCCAGCAGTTACTCTGGGCCTGAAGCTTTCTTT.

The chain links TRBV14 to TRBJ2-7, with 7 bases fitting TRBD2. Germline-derived CDR1 and CDR2 are SGHDN and FVKESK. The V segment lost 7 bases and the J segment 6 bases; nucleotides outside the gene matches: 12. This CDR3 comprises 14 residues. The CDR3 region has the DNA TGTGCCAGCAATTACGGGGGGTACGAAGCCGAGCAGTACTTC. Protein product: CASNYGGYEAEQYF.

This clone showed up just a few times. The chain couples TRBV5-4 to TRBJ2-3, with D possibly matching TRBD2 (5 bases). CDR3 length: 14 amino acids. CDR1 is SGHNT and CDR2 is YYREEE in the germline V gene (reference sequence). Trimming cost V 4 bases and J 0 bases, with 9 bases left between them. CDR3 in amino acids: CASSRLTSTDTQYF. As DNA, the CDR3 is TGTGCCAGCAGCCGACTAACTAGCACAGATACGCAGTATTTT.

The genes are TRBV9 and TRBJ2-1, with 10 bases aligning to TRBD2. CDR1 is SGDLS, CDR2 YYNGEE, per germline. The junction had 3 bases not matched to a gene; V was cut back by 3 bases and J by 0 bases. This CDR3 has 16 residues. Written as DNA, the CDR3 is TGTGCCAGCAGCGCCCCTAGCGGGAGCTCCTACAATGAGCAGTTCTTC. It yields the protein CASSAPSGSSYNEQFF.

The V call is TRBV7-3, the J call TRBJ2-6, with 7 positions matching TRBD2. J lost 0 bases, V lost 5 bases, and 7 bases had no gene match. The CDR3 length is 17 residues. Per the germline V gene, CDR1 is SGHTA and CDR2 is FQGTGA. The CDR3, as DNA: TGTGCCAGCAGCCCTACGGGACTATTCTCTGGGGCCAACGTCCTGACTTTC. Translation gives CASSPTGLFSGANVLTF.

This clone has only one observation. The chain is built from TRBV7-9 and TRBJ2-1, with a weak D call TRBD2 (6 bases). Germline-derived CDR1 and CDR2 are SEHNR and FQNEAQ (reference sequence). Trimming shortened V by 5 bases and J by 5 bases, and 22 bases separated the two germline ends. The CDR3 length is 17 residues. The CDR3 nucleotides are TGTGCCAGCAGCCCAAATTCGGGGGAGGTTGGGAACAATGAGCAGTTCTTC. Translation: CASSPNSGEVGNNEQFF.

There are a few counts of this clone. The DNA of the CDR3 is TGTGCTTCACTTGGACAGGGGGTAGGAGATACGCAGTATTTT. Its translation: CASLGQGVGDTQYF. The chain is built from TRBV30 and TRBJ2-3; 10 positions match TRBD1. Germline V gene data show CDR1 as GTSNPN and CDR2 as SVGIG (reference sequence). CDR3 length: 14 residues.

A word on this clone: The same CDR3 arises from other DNA sequences in this sample as well. The V call is TRBV5-1, the J call TRBJ2-5; TRBD2 agrees at 8 bases. The ends lost 4 bases at V and 4 bases at J; junction bases unmatched: 9. This CDR3 contains 15 residues. The germline V gene has CDR1 SGHRS and CDR2 YFSETQ. Here the CDR3 reads CASSPSGRVGETQYF. The CDR3 DNA follows: TGCGCCAGCAGCCCCAGCGGGAGAGTAGGAGAGACCCAGTACTTC. Full variable domain (remainder filled in from reference TRBV5-1 and TRBJ2-5): KAGVTQTPRYLIKTRGQQVTLSCSPISGHRSVSWYQQTPGQGLQFLFEYFSETQRNKGNFPGRFSGRQFSNSRSEMNVSTLELGDSALYLCASSPSGRVGETQYFGPGTRLLVL.

This rearrangement joins TRBV30 to TRBJ1-1, with a weak D call TRBD1 (6 bases). The CDR3 loop spans 12 amino acids. Looked up from germline, CDR1 is GTSNPN and CDR2 is SVGIG (reference sequence). With 4 bases removed from V and 6 bases from J, the gap between germline ends came to 12 bases. CDR3 amino acids: CAWNRESAEAFF. The CDR3 DNA is TGTGCCTGGAACAGGGAAAGCGCTGAAGCTTTCTTT.

The CDR3 region has the DNA TGCGCCAGCAGCCAATTGGACACGGAGCAGTTCTTC. This sequence encodes CASSQLDTEQFF. The chain is built from TRBV4-3 and TRBJ2-1; possibly TRBD1 for D (5 bases). The germline V gene encodes CDR1 LGHNA and CDR2 YSLEER. CDR3 size: 12 residues. Trimming shortened V by 2 bases and J by 10 bases, and 9 bases separated the two germline ends.

The chain recombines TRBV7-6 with TRBJ1-1; possible D gene TRBD1, 5 bases. This CDR3 is 13 amino acids long. Germline V lookup: CDR1 SGHVS, CDR2 FNYEAQ. The V end lost 4 bases, the J end lost 1 base, and 7 bases lay between the germline ends. CDR3: CASSSQGNTEAFF. CDR3 bases: TGTGCCAGCAGCTCTCAGGGGAACACTGAAGCTTTCTTT. Filled out from reference TRBV7-6 and TRBJ1-1, the complete variable domain reads GAGVSQSPRYKVTKRGQDVALRCDPISGHVSLYWYRQALGQGPEFLTYFNYEAQQDKSGLPNDRFSAERPEGSISTLTIQRTEQRDSAMYRCASSSQGNTEAFFGQGTRLTVV.

V usage is TRBV30 and J usage is TRBJ1-6, with D unresolved. V shed 4 bases and J shed 9 bases, with 13 bases lying between them. Germline V CDR1 and CDR2: GTSNPN, SVGIG (reference sequence). This CDR3 is 13 amino acids long. CDR3 in DNA: TGTGCCTGGAATATTCCGGGAAGTTCACCCCTCCACTTT. It translates to CAWNIPGSSPLHF.

This chain links TRBV7-9 with TRBJ2-1; TRBD2 matches at 8 bases. CDR1 SEHNR and CDR2 FQNEAQ come from the germline V gene (reference sequence). This CDR3 is built from 17 residues. After removal of 6 bases from V and 1 base from J, the junction contained 11 bases not matched to a gene. Here the CDR3 DNA reads TGTGCCAGCAGTTTATACCTCGGGGGGGGATCCTACAATGAGCAGTTCTTC. Protein: CASSLYLGGGSYNEQFF.

As to this clone: Other DNA sequences from this sample encode an identical CDR3 as well. This chain links TRBV6-2 or TRBV6-3 with TRBJ1-2; D is possibly TRBD1 (6 bases). Trimming stripped 6 bases from V and 2 bases from J, with 10 bases between. Per germline, CDR1 MNHEY and CDR2 SVGEGT. This CDR3 is 13 amino acids long. The CDR3 nucleotides are TGTGCCAGCAGCGGACAGCTCAACTATGGCTACACCTTC. Protein product: CASSGQLNYGYTF.

This chain joins TRBV5-4 and TRBJ1-1, with D unresolved. The V gene lost 4 bases and the J gene lost 4 bases, with 14 bases spanning the gap. The CDR3 loop spans 14 amino acids. CDR1 is SGHNT and CDR2 is YYREEE in the germline V gene (reference sequence). This chain's CDR3 is CASSLRVEGTEAFF. The CDR3 nucleotides are TGTGCCAGCAGCCTAAGGGTGGAGGGCACTGAAGCTTTCTTT.

The chain is built from TRBV27 and TRBJ1-5; D is perhaps TRBD1 (6 bases). CDR3 size: 14 residues. V shed 4 bases and J shed 7 bases, with 14 bases lying between them. Germline V gene sequence: CDR1 MNHEY, CDR2 SMNVEV (reference sequence). DNA for the CDR3: TGTGCCAGCAGTTACGCACAGGGTGGGCAGCCCCAGCATTTT. It translates to CASSYAQGGQPQHF.

The chain recombines TRBV19 with TRBJ1-2; D might be TRBD1 (5 bases). Trimming took off 6 bases at V and 1 base at J, with 9 bases between the two ends. Per germline, CDR1 LNHDA and CDR2 SQIVND (reference sequence). CDR3 length equals 13 residues. The CDR3 DNA is TGTGCCAGTAGCGGGACTTTTAACTATGGCTACACCTTC. Translated, it gives CASSGTFNYGYTF.

V is TRBV5-8 and J is TRBJ2-6; 12 bases align to TRBD1. The CDR3 is 18 residues long. Germline lookup yields CDR1 SGHTS and CDR2 YDEGEE. After removal of 4 bases from V and 0 bases from J, the junction contained 5 bases not matched to a gene. In DNA form, the CDR3 reads TGTGCCAGCAGCCTTCGGGGACAGGGGGCCTCTGGGGCCAACGTCCTGACTTTC. Its protein is CASSLRGQGASGANVLTF.

The chain is built from TRBV19 and TRBJ2-2, with 10 bases that match TRBD1. V was pared by 5 bases and J by 3 bases, with 6 bases of the junction left unmatched. Germline CDR1 reads LNHDA; CDR2 reads SQIVND (reference sequence). This CDR3 region has 16 residues. The CDR3 DNA sequence: TGTGCCAGTAGTTCCGGGACAGGGGCCGACACCGGGGAGCTGTTTTTT. Its translation: CASSSGTGADTGELFF.

A few counts support this clone. The CDR3: CASSLVGTGAGELFF. DNA for the CDR3: TGCGCCAGCAGCTTGGTTGGGACAGGGGCCGGGGAGCTGTTTTTT. The chain employs TRBV5-1 and TRBJ2-2; TRBD1 matches 10 bases. The CDR3 consists of 15 residues. J lost 6 bases, V lost 0 bases, and 2 bases had no gene match. Per the germline V gene, CDR1 is SGHRS and CDR2 is YFSETQ.

The chain has TRBV6-5 and TRBJ2-7; D is perhaps TRBD1 (6 bases). The V and J ends lost 7 bases and 2 bases respectively, with 15 bases between them. The CDR3 contains 14 residues. Per germline, CDR1 MNHEY and CDR2 SVGAGI. The CDR3 coding sequence is TGTGCCAGCAATCCGGACAGAAGGACCTACGAGCAGTACTTC. As protein: CASNPDRRTYEQYF.